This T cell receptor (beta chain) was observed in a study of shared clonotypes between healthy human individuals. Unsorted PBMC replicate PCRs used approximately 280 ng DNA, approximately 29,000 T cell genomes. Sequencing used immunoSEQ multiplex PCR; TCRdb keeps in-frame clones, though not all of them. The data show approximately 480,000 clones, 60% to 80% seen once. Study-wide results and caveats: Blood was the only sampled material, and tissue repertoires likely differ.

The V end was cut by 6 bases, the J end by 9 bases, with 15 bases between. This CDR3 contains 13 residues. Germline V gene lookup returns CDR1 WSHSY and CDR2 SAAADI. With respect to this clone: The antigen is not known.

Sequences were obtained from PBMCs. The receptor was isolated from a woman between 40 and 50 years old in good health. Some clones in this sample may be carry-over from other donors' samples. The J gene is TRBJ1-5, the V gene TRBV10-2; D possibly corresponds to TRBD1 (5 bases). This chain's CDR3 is CASSDDGTWPQHF. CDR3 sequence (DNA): TGCGCCAGCAGCGACGATGGGACGTGGCCCCAGCATTTT.